This T cell receptor beta chain was retrieved from a study of T cells in tumors after PD-1 blockade. Study at large: Prior checkpoint blockade, systemic immunosuppressant use, or anti-cancer therapy within 4 weeks excluded patients.

Trimming removed 3 bases from V and 4 bases from J, with 1 base in between. The CDR3 totals 11 residues. Assay used: immunoSEQ multiplex PCR; TCRdb lists only in-frame clones, some missing. This sample has over 60,000 clones, with under 80% found just once. This clone was seen only once. This sample includes further DNA sequences coding for the same CDR3. The receptor was isolated from a human donor with basal cell carcinoma. This chain uses TRBV12-3 or TRBV12-4 with TRBJ2-1; D not resolved. This material consisted of PBMCs, taken after anti-PD-1 treatment. The CDR3 here is CASSLYNEQFF. The CDR3 bases are TGTGCCAGCAGTTTGTACAATGAGCAGTTCTTC.